Shown below are 25 T cell receptor beta chains from a single sample sequenced in a study of T cells in tuberculosis. Clones were sequenced by immunoSEQ multiplex PCR, and TCRdb holds only the in-frame ones, with some missing. This repertoire shows roughly 34,000 clones, around 97% found once; its top ten account for approximately 6.2%. Sequences were obtained from PBMCs. The receptors were sampled from a donor aged 10-35 years with latent tuberculosis or without tuberculosis infection.

This chain uses TRBV11-2 with TRBJ2-2; TRBD2 matches at 14 bases. Per the germline V gene, CDR1 is SGHAT and CDR2 is FQNNGV. V lost 0 bases, J lost 6 bases, and 9 bases stayed unmatched. The CDR3 runs to 19 residues. The CDR3 reads CASSLDWGLAGVGAGELFF. CDR3 coding DNA: TGTGCCAGCAGCTTAGATTGGGGACTAGCGGGAGTCGGCGCCGGGGAGCTGTTTTTT.

For the CDR3, the DNA is TGTGCCACCAGCAGAGGACAGGGGAAATTGGACGAGCAGTACTTC. Amino acid sequence: CATSRGQGKLDEQYF. The chain carries TRBV15 and TRBJ2-7, with TRBD1 matching 8 bases. This CDR3 comprises 15 residues. CDR1 is LNHNV and CDR2 is YYDKDF in the germline V gene (reference sequence). V lost 1 base, J lost 5 bases, and 7 bases stayed unmatched.

The chain links TRBV7-3 to TRBJ1-1; D uncertain. The V and J ends lost 4 bases and 0 bases respectively, with 6 bases between them. The CDR3 has 13 residues. Looked up from germline, CDR1 is SGHTA and CDR2 is FQGTGA. The CDR3, as DNA: TGTGCCAGCAGCTATAACATGAACACTGAAGCTTTCTTT. Protein sequence: CASSYNMNTEAFF.

To note about this clone: The junction departs from the called germline gene at one end, perhaps through a read error. The chain has TRBV5-4 and TRBJ1-1; D is possibly TRBD1 (5 bases). The germline CDR1 and CDR2 sequences are SGHNT and YYREEE (reference sequence). The CDR3 extends over 17 amino acids. This chain's CDR3 is CASSFRPGWGVDTEAFF. The CDR3 nucleotides read TGTGCCAGTAGCTTCCGACCAGGGTGGGGTGTGGACACTGAAGCTTTCTTT.

This chain connects TRBV25-1 to TRBJ1-1; D is unresolved. The CDR3 is 12 amino acids. V lost 6 bases and J lost 1, with 6 bases in between. Germline V lookup: CDR1 MGHDK, CDR2 SYGVNS. The DNA for the CDR3 is TGTGCCAGCAGACCCGGGAACACTGAAGCTTTCTTT. Translated, it gives CASRPGNTEAFF.

V usage is TRBV2 and J usage is TRBJ2-7; 9 positions agree with TRBD1. Germline CDR1 is SNHLY and CDR2 is FYNNEI. CDR3 length: 13 amino acids. V dropped 6 bases and J dropped 6; count of bases not matched to a gene: 6. CDR3 coding DNA: TGTGCCAGCAGAGCGGACAGGGGAGCCGAGCAGTACTTC. This gives the protein CASRADRGAEQYF.

In regard to this clone: Germline and junction disagree at one end, which may indicate a read error. This chain joins TRBV5-4 and TRBJ2-7; unclear D gene. Germline V CDR1 and CDR2: SGHNT, YYREEE (reference sequence). The CDR3 consists of 14 residues. CDR3 DNA: TGTGCCAGTAGCTCGGCCGACATTCCCTACGAGCAGTACTTC. It encodes CASSSADIPYEQYF. The full variable domain, completed using reference TRBV5-4 and TRBJ2-7, is ETGVTQSPTHLIKTRGQQVTLRCSSQSGHNTVSWYQQALGQGPQFIFQYYREEENGRGNFPPRFSGLQFPNYSSELNVNALELDDSALYLCASSSADIPYEQYFGPGTRLTVT.

This rearrangement joins TRBV30 to TRBJ2-1, with a possible D match to TRBD2 (6 bases). Germline V CDR1 and CDR2: GTSNPN, SVGIG (reference sequence). The CDR3 totals 14 residues. V was pared by 2 bases and J by 4 bases, with 12 bases between. Here the CDR3 DNA reads TGTGCCTGGAGTACCCTAGCGCCTTACAATGAGCAGTTCTTC. Its protein product is CAWSTLAPYNEQFF. Drawing the rest from reference TRBV30 and TRBJ2-1, the complete variable domain is SQTIHQWPATLVQPVGSPLSLECTVEGTSNPNLYWYRQAAGRGLQLLFYSVGIGQISSEVPQNLSASRPQDRQFILSSKKLLLSDSGFYLCAWSTLAPYNEQFFGPGTRLTVL.

This chain uses TRBV21-1 with TRBJ2-1; the table's D call, TRBD2, has no DNA check behind it. TRBV21-1 is described as a pseudogene. This CDR3 is 16 amino acids long. CDR3 protein: CASSKYQRGGLNEQFF. In DNA, the CDR3 is TGTGCCAGCAGCAAATATCAGCGGGGGGGCCTGAATGAGCAGTTCTTC.

This clone has just one count. The chain recombines TRBV5-6 with TRBJ2-1; D might be TRBD2 (6 bases). V was pared by 1 base and J by 4 bases, with 18 bases between. This CDR3 has 17 amino acids. Germline V gene data show CDR1 as SGHDT and CDR2 as YYEEEE. This CDR3 reads CASSLSSGRGLYNEQFF. The CDR3 bases are TGTGCCAGCAGCTTGAGCAGCGGGCGGGGCCTTTACAATGAGCAGTTCTTC.

This chain joins TRBV5-8 and TRBJ1-2; 8 nucleotides align to TRBD1. From germline, CDR1 is SGHTS and CDR2 YDEGEE. This CDR3 is built from 16 residues. J lost 4 bases, V lost 4 bases, and 12 bases had no gene match. CDR3 residues: CASSPQTGGSFYGYTF. DNA for the CDR3: TGTGCCAGCAGCCCTCAAACAGGGGGTTCCTTCTATGGCTACACCTTC.

The chain carries TRBV6-1 and TRBJ2-7; TRBD1 matches at 10 bases. This CDR3 is 12 amino acids long. The V gene end was trimmed by 8 bases and the J gene end by 5 bases; junction bases not matched to a gene: 3. Looked up from germline, CDR1 is MNHNS and CDR2 is SASEGT. CDR3 nucleotide sequence: TGTGCCAGCGGGGACAGGGGCCACGAGCAGTACTTC. It codes for CASGDRGHEQYF.

This chain joins TRBV27 and TRBJ2-2; D is unclear. Germline V CDR1 and CDR2: MNHEY, SMNVEV (reference sequence). The CDR3 covers 14 residues. V lost 3 bases and J 4 bases, leaving 9 bases between the germline ends. The chain's CDR3 is CASSLFRPTGELFF. The CDR3 DNA follows: TGTGCCAGCAGTTTGTTTCGTCCCACCGGGGAGCTGTTTTTT.

The rearrangement joins TRBV5-5 to TRBJ2-1, with D maybe TRBD2 (5 bases). The germline gives CDR1 SGHKS, CDR2 YYEKEE (reference sequence). This CDR3 spans 13 amino acids. Trimming left V 3 bases short and J 2 bases short, with 6 bases between. The CDR3 DNA sequence: TGTGCCAGCAGCTACGGGGCCTACAATGAGCAGTTCTTC. It codes for CASSYGAYNEQFF.

The genes are TRBV5-1 and TRBJ1-1; a weak D match, TRBD1 (5 bases). This CDR3 region has 15 residues. Germline V gene data show CDR1 as SGHRS and CDR2 as YFSETQ. The V and J ends lost 0 bases and 3 bases respectively, with 12 bases between them. The CDR3 nucleotides are TGCGCCAGCAGCTTGGCCGGGCAGGGTCACACTGAAGCTTTCTTT. It codes for CASSLAGQGHTEAFF. Using reference TRBV5-1 and TRBJ1-1 for the parts outside the CDR3, the full variable domain is KAGVTQTPRYLIKTRGQQVTLSCSPISGHRSVSWYQQTPGQGLQFLFEYFSETQRNKGNFPGRFSGRQFSNSRSEMNVSTLELGDSALYLCASSLAGQGHTEAFFGQGTRLTVV.

This clone occurred once. The V and J genes are TRBV5-8 and TRBJ2-3, with 10 bases lining up with TRBD2. J lost 1 base, V lost 3 bases, and 11 bases had no gene match. The CDR3 length is 18 residues. Looked up from germline, CDR1 is SGHTS and CDR2 is YDEGEE. The CDR3 spells CASSWGFGGTSGTDTQYF. The CDR3 nucleotides read TGTGCCAGCAGCTGGGGTTTTGGGGGGACTAGCGGCACAGATACGCAGTATTTT.

J is TRBJ2-7 and V is TRBV5-1; 8 bases are shared with TRBD2. V trimming: 0 bases; J trimming: 6 bases; junction bases outside the gene matches: 8. The CDR3 consists of 15 residues. Germline CDR1 SGHRS, CDR2 YFSETQ. CDR3 sequence: CASSLVGGALSEQYF. CDR3 DNA: TGCGCCAGCAGCTTGGTCGGGGGGGCGCTCTCCGAGCAGTACTTC.

The V call is TRBV7-9, the J call TRBJ1-2; tentatively, D is TRBD1 (6 bases). Germline V gives CDR1 SEHNR, CDR2 FQNEAQ (reference sequence). V gave up 5 bases and J gave up 8 bases, with 12 bases separating them. This CDR3 spans 12 amino acids. CDR3 nucleotides: TGTGCCAGCAGCCAACAGGGCTGGGGCTACACCTTC. It yields the protein CASSQQGWGYTF.

This chain links TRBV30 with TRBJ1-1; D is possibly TRBD1 (5 bases). The V end lost 4 bases, the J end lost 4 bases, and 19 bases lay between the germline ends. The CDR3 consists of 15 residues. Germline CDR1 GTSNPN, CDR2 SVGIG (reference sequence). The CDR3 region has the DNA TGTGCCTGGACCCCGCCGATCAGTAGGGGCACTGAAGCTTTCTTT. Its translation: CAWTPPISRGTEAFF.

This chain links TRBV6-1 with TRBJ1-5; D may be TRBD1 (6 bases). The CDR3 is 16 residues long. Between the trimmed V and J ends, which lost 0 bases and 5 bases, there was a span of 14 bases. Germline V gene lookup returns CDR1 MNHNS and CDR2 SASEGT. Here the CDR3 DNA reads TGTGCCAGCAGTGAAGCGACAGGTGATCGGGATCAGCCCCAGCATTTT. It translates to CASSEATGDRDQPQHF.

The chain employs TRBV6-6 and TRBJ2-7, with 8 bases identical to TRBD1. The CDR3 has 16 residues. V gave up 7 bases and J gave up 5 bases; unmatched junction bases: 16. Germline CDR1 MNHNY, CDR2 SVGAGI (reference sequence). CDR3: CASMSGGPINTHEQYF. The CDR3 DNA reads TGTGCCAGCATGTCAGGGGGCCCAATCAATACTCACGAGCAGTACTTC.

The chain links TRBV2 to TRBJ1-4; 8 bases are a match to TRBD1. Germline CDR1 reads SNHLY; CDR2 reads FYNNEI. This CDR3 region has 16 residues. J was trimmed by 7 bases and V by 7 bases; bases with no gene match: 14. The CDR3 DNA sequence: TGTGCCAGCACCAAGCACCCGACAGGGGTGGGTGAAAAACTGTTTTTT. Protein product: CASTKHPTGVGEKLFF.

V gene TRBV18 combines with J gene TRBJ1-5; 11 nucleotides align to TRBD1. This CDR3 contains 16 residues. Germline V gene lookup returns CDR1 KGHSH and CDR2 LQKENI. Trimming cost V 0 bases and J 6 bases; bases outside gene matches: 4. The CDR3 protein is CASSPPGQGVGQPQHF. The CDR3, as DNA: TGTGCCAGCTCACCACCGGGACAGGGGGTGGGTCAGCCCCAGCATTTT. Full variable domain (outside the CDR3, taken from reference TRBV18 and TRBJ1-5): NAGVMQNPRHLVRRRGQEARLRCSPMKGHSHVYWYRQLPEEGLKFMVYLQKENIIDESGMPKERFSAEFPKEGPSILRIQQVVRGDSAAYFCASSPPGQGVGQPQHFGDGTRLSIL.

The chain is built from TRBV5-4 and TRBJ2-2; D might be TRBD1 (7 bases). From germline, CDR1 is SGHNT and CDR2 YYREEE (reference sequence). V was trimmed by 4 bases and J by 5 bases, leaving 21 bases between them. This CDR3 spans 17 amino acids. Here the CDR3 DNA reads TGTGCCAGCAGCCGAGTATGGGGGGACAGTCAGACCGGGGAGCTGTTTTTT. It specifies CASSRVWGDSQTGELFF.

The chain joins TRBV30 to TRBJ1-2; perhaps TRBD1 as D (6 bases). The CDR3 is made up of 15 amino acids. Germline CDR1 reads GTSNPN; CDR2 reads SVGIG (reference sequence). Trimming removed 1 base at V and 0 bases at J, with 12 bases between. The DNA for the CDR3 is TGTGCCTGGAGTGCTTACAGGGCCCCTAACTATGGCTACACCTTC. This translates into CAWSAYRAPNYGYTF. Supplemented by reference TRBV30 and TRBJ1-2, the full variable domain reads SQTIHQWPATLVQPVGSPLSLECTVEGTSNPNLYWYRQAAGRGLQLLFYSVGIGQISSEVPQNLSASRPQDRQFILSSKKLLLSDSGFYLCAWSAYRAPNYGYTFGSGTRLTVV.